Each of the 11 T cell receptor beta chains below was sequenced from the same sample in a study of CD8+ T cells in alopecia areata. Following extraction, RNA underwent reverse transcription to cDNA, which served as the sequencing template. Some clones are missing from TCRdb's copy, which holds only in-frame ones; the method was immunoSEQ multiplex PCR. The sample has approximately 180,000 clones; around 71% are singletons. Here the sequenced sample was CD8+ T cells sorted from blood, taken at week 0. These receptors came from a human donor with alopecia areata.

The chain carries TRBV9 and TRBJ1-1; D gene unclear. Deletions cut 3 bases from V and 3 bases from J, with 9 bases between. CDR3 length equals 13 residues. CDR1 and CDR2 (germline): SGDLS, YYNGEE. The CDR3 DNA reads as TGTGCCAGCAGCGGGCTAGTGGACACTGAAGCTTTCTTT. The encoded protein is CASSGLVDTEAFF.

CDR3 sequence: CASSLGGGTLNEQYF. The CDR3 coding sequence is TGTGCCAGCAGCTTAGGAGGAGGTACTCTGAACGAGCAGTACTTC. The chain employs TRBV7-6 and TRBJ2-7; TRBD2 might be the D (5 bases). Germline V gives CDR1 SGHVS, CDR2 FNYEAQ. The V end was cut by 1 base, the J end by 5 bases, with 15 bases between. The CDR3 covers 15 residues.

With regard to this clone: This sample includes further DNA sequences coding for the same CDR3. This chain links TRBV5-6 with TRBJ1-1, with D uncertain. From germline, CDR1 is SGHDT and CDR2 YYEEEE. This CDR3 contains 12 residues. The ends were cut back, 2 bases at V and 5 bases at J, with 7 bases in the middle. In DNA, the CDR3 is TGTGCCAGCAGCTTTGGGGATACTGAAGCTTTCTTT. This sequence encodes CASSFGDTEAFF.

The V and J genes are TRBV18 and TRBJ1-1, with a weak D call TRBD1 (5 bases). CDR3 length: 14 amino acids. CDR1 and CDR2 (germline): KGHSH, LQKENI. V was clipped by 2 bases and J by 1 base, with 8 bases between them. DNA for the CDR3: TGTGCCAGCTCACCAAGCACAGGGAACACTGAAGCTTTCTTT. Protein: CASSPSTGNTEAFF.

CDR3 region: CASSYSNRGPGPEAFF. As DNA, the CDR3 is TGTGCCAGCAGTTACTCGAATCGGGGACCGGGGCCTGAAGCTTTCTTT. This chain joins TRBV6-8 and TRBJ1-1, with a weak D call TRBD1 (5 bases). Looked up from germline, CDR1 is MNHGY and CDR2 is SAAAGT. This CDR3 spans 16 amino acids. V was pared by 0 bases and J by 6 bases, with 17 bases between.

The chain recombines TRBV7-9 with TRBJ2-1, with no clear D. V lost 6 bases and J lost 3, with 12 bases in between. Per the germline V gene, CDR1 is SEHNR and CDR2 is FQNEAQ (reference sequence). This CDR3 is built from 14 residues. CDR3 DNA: TGTGCCAGCAGTTACATTCCTATCTACAATGAGCAGTTCTTC. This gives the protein CASSYIPIYNEQFF.

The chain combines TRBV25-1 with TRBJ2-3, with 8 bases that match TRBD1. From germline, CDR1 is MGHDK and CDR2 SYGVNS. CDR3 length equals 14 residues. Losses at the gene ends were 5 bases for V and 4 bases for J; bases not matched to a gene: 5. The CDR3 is CASSIGQGADTQYF. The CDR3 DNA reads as TGTGCCAGCAGTATCGGACAGGGAGCAGATACGCAGTATTTT.

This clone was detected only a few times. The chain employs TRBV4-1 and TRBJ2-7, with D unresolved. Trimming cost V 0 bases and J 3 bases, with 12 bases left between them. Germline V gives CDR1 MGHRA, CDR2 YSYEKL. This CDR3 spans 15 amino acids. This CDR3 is CASSQEAEDFYEQYF. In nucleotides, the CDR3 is TGCGCCAGCAGCCAAGAAGCCGAAGACTTCTACGAGCAGTACTTC.

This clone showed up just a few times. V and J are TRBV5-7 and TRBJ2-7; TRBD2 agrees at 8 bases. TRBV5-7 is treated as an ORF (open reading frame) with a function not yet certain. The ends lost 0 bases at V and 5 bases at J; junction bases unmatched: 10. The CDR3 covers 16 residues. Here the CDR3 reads CASSLGYRGGQDEQYF. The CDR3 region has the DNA TGTGCCAGCAGCTTGGGATATCGGGGGGGTCAGGACGAGCAGTACTTC.

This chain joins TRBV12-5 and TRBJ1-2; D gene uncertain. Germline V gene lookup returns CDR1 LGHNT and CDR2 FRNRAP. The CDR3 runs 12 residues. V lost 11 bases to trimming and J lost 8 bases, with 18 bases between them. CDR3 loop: CASGRNRYGYTF. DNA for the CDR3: TGTGCTTCGGGTAGGAATCGCTACGGCTACACCTTC.

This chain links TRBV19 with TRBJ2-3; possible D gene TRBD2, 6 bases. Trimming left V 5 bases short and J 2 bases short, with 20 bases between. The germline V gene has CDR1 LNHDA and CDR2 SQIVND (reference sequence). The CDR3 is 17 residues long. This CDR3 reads CASSSRDSWRSTDTQYF. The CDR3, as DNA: TGTGCCAGTAGTTCACGGGACTCCTGGAGGTCCACAGATACGCAGTATTTT. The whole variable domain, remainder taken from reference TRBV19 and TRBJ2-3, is DGGITQSPKYLFRKEGQNVTLSCEQNLNHDAMYWYRQDPGQGLRLIYYSQIVNDFQKGDIAEGYSVSREKKESFPLTVTSAQKNPTAFYLCASSSRDSWRSTDTQYFGPGTRLTVL.